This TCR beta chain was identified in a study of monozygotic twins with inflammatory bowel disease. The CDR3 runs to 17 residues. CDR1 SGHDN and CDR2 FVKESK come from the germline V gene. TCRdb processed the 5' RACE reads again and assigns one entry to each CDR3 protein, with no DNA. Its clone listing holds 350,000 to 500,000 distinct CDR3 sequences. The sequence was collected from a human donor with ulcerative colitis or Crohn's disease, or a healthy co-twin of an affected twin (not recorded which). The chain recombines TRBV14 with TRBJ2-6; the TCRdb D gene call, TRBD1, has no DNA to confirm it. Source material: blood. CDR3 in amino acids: CASRFPDKYSGANVLTF.